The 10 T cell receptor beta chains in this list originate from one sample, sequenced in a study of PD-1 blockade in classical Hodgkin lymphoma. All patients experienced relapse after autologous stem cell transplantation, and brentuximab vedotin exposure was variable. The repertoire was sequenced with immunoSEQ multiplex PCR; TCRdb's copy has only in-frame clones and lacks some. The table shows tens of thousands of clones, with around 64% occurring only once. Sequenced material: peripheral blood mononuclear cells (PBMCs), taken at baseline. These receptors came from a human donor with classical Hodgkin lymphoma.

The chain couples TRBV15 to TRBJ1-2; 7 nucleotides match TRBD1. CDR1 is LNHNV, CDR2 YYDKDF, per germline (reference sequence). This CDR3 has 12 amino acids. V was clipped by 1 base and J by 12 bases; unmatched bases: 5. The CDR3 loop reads CATSRATGLHTF. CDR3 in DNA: TGTGCCACCAGCAGAGCGACAGGGTTGCACACCTTC.

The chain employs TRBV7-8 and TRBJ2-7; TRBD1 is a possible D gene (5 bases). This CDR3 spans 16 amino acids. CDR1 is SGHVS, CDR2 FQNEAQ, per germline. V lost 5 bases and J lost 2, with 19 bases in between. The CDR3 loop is CASSPHNLQAAYEQYF. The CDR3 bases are TGTGCCAGCAGCCCGCACAATCTACAGGCGGCCTACGAGCAGTACTTC. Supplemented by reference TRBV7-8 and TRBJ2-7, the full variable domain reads GAGVSQSPRYKVAKRGQDVALRCDPISGHVSLFWYQQALGQGPEFLTYFQNEAQLDKSGLPSDRFFAERPEGSVSTLKIQRTQQEDSAVYLCASSPHNLQAAYEQYFGPGTRLTVT.

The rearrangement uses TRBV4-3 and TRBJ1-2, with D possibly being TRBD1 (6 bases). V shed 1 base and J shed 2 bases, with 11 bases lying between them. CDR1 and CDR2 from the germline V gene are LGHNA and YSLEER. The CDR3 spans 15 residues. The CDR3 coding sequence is TGCGCCAGCAGCCAAGTCAAAGGGGGAAACTATGGCTACACCTTC. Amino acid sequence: CASSQVKGGNYGYTF.

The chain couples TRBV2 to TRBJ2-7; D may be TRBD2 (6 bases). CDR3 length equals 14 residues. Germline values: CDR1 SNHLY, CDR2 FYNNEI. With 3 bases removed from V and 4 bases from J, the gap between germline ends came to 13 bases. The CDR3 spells CASSERGGAYEQYF. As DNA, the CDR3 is TGTGCCAGCAGTGAGAGGGGCGGGGCTTACGAGCAGTACTTC.

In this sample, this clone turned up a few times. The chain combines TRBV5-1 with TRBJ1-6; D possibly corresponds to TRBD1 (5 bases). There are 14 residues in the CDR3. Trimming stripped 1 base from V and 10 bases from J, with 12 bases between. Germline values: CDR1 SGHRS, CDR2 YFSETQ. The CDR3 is CASSLTGSNSPLHF. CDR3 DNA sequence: TGCGCCAGCAGCTTGACAGGTTCCAACTCACCCCTCCACTTT.

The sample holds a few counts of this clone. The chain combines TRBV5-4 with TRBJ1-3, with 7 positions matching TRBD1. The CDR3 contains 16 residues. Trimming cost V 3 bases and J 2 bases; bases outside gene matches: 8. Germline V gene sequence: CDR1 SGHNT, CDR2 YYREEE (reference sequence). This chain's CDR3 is CASSSGGRPAGNTIYF. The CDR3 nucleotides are TGTGCCAGCAGCTCAGGGGGGAGACCCGCTGGAAACACCATATATTTT.

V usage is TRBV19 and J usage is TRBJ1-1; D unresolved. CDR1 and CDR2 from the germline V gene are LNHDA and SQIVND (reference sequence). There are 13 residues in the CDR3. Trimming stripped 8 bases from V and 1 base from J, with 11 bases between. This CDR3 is CASVPGRNTEAFF. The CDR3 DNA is TGTGCCAGTGTTCCCGGCAGGAACACTGAAGCTTTCTTT.

The CDR3 here is CASTRTASYSGNTIYF. The CDR3 DNA sequence: TGTGCCAGCACCCGGACAGCTTCCTACTCTGGAAACACCATATATTTT. This chain uses TRBV9 with TRBJ1-3; D may be TRBD1 (6 bases). Germline V lookup: CDR1 SGDLS, CDR2 YYNGEE. Trimming cost V 6 bases and J 0 bases, with 16 bases left between them. The length of the CDR3 is 16 residues.

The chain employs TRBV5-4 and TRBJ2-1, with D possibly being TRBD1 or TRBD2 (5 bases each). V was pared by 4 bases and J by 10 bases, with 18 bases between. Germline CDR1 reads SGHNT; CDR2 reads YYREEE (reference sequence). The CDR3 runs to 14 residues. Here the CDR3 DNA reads TGTGCCAGCAGCAGGAACCGGGACCTATCCGAGCAGTTCTTC. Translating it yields CASSRNRDLSEQFF.

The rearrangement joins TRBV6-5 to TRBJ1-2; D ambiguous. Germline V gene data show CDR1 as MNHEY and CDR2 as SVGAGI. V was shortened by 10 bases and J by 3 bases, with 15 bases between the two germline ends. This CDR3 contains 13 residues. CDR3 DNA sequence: TGTGCCACCACGCGGGGTGGGGACTATGGCTACACCTTC. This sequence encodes CATTRGGDYGYTF.